Listed below are T cell receptor beta chains from one sample, sequenced in a study of lymphopenia after photon versus proton radiotherapy. Here immunoSEQ multiplex PCR was the method, and the copy in TCRdb shows in-frame clones only, minus some. The repertoire holds approximately 21,000 clones, with 85% as singletons. The sample in question was peripheral blood, obtained from a patient treated with photon-based radiotherapy. The source is a man aged 55 to 70 with pancreatic cancer. CDR3s leave out the opening cysteine and the closing phenylalanine or tryptophan.

v_gene	j_gene	CDR3aa
TRBV5-1	TRBJ2-7	ASRKGSYEQY
TRBV11-2	TRBJ2-1	ASSPVVGGPEQF
TRBV27	TRBJ1-1	ASSYLGRGSEAF
TRBV6-5	TRBJ2-2	ASSPGGAGTGELF
TRBV4-1	TRBJ1-2	ASSPDRNNGYT
TRBV5-1	TRBJ2-3	ASSLEGEHTDTQY
TRBV4-3	TRBJ1-1	ASSQDRWGVNTEAF
TRBV29-1	TRBJ2-7	SAYGTYSYEQY
TRBV27	TRBJ1-6	ASSIQGSVLTYNSPLH
TRBV2	TRBJ2-1	ASRGGGVYNEQF
TRBV30	TRBJ2-7	AWSVRLYEQY
TRBV19	TRBJ1-5	ASTKDGLNQQPQH
TRBV7-9	TRBJ1-6	ASSSSGDSPLH
TRBV7-9	TRBJ2-3	ASSTRQGSTDTQY
TRBV5-1	TRBJ2-1	ASSKDNRAYNEQF
TRBV5-6	TRBJ1-2	ASSLRPGGALYGYT
TRBV6-6	TRBJ1-4	ASSFTGNEKLF
TRBV2	TRBJ1-5	ASDRVVRNQPQH
TRBV6-1	TRBJ2-5	ASSERQGVDPWKETQY
TRBV6-1	NA	ASRPTGTGSHEQY
TRBV7-9	TRBJ1-2	ASSPDSPYGYT
TRBV9	TRBJ1-1	ASSPGTGNRALEAF
TRBV2	TRBJ1-4	ATAGTGREKLF
TRBV18	TRBJ1-1	ASSPRQGGNILAF
TRBV5-5	TRBJ1-3	ASSLSGRRNSGNTIY
TRBV13	TRBJ2-7	ASSAGTVHEQY
TRBV6-5	TRBJ2-3	ASSYYGGGATDTQY
TRBV6-6	TRBJ2-7	ASSGGRVGYEQY
TRBV6-5	TRBJ1-2	ASRPRDNYGYT